The rows below give T cell receptor beta chains drawn from one sample of a study of cytomegalovirus exposure and HLA in healthy donors. The data were produced by immunoSEQ multiplex PCR, yet TCRdb's version contains in-frame clones alone and is incomplete. This sample has around 120,000 clones, with approximately 68% found just once. The sequenced sample consisted of PBMCs. The receptors shown here come from a man in his thirties or forties in good health and CMV-seropositive. Each CDR3 is given with its conserved first and last residue. A D gene is named only where the DNA matches it firmly. The size of a clone is reported for some rows only, either as once, few or many, or as a class for expanded clones.

J gene: TRBJ2-3; clone size: few; D gene: .; V gene: TRBV9; CDR3 DNA: TGTGCCAGCAGCGCGAAACTAGTTGGTGCAGATACGCAGTATTTT; CDR3 protein: CASSAKLVGADTQYF
J gene: TRBJ2-1; clone size: .; D gene: TRBD1; V gene: TRBV30; CDR3 DNA: TGTGCCTGGAGTGTTTCAGGGGGCTACAATGAGCAGTTCTTC; CDR3 protein: CAWSVSGGYNEQFF
J gene: TRBJ2-1; clone size: .; D gene: .; V gene: TRBV10-3; CDR3 DNA: TGTGCCATCAGGGGCCTCCAAAATGAGCAGTTCTTC; CDR3 protein: CAIRGLQNEQFF
J gene: TRBJ2-1; clone size: once; D gene: TRBD2; V gene: TRBV10-3; CDR3 DNA: TGTGCCATCAGTGTGAGAGAGGAGGGAGGGGAGTTCTTC; CDR3 protein: CAISVREEGGEFF
J gene: TRBJ1-4; clone size: .; D gene: TRBD1; V gene: TRBV9; CDR3 DNA: TGTGCCAGCAGCGTAGAGGCAGGGGGCTTCGTTAATGAAAAACTGTTTTTT; CDR3 protein: CASSVEAGGFVNEKLFF
J gene: TRBJ2-5; clone size: .; D gene: TRBD2; V gene: TRBV27; CDR3 DNA: TGTGCCAGCAGTTTACGCGTGGGGAGGGGAGAGACCCAGTACTTC; CDR3 protein: CASSLRVGRGETQYF
J gene: TRBJ2-6; clone size: few; D gene: .; V gene: TRBV5-4; CDR3 DNA: TGTGCCAGCAGCTTCTCCAGGGGACCTACCCTTTACTCTGGGGCCAACGTCCTGACTTTC; CDR3 protein: CASSFSRGPTLYSGANVLTF
J gene: TRBJ1-5; clone size: few; D gene: .; V gene: TRBV7-8; CDR3 DNA: TGTGCCAGCAGCCCTACGGGGGGAGGCAATCAGCCCCAGCATTTT; CDR3 protein: CASSPTGGGNQPQHF
J gene: TRBJ1-3; clone size: .; D gene: .; V gene: TRBV19; CDR3 DNA: TGTGCCAGTAGTATCCAGAACTCTGGAAACACCATATATTTT; CDR3 protein: CASSIQNSGNTIYF
J gene: TRBJ2-7; clone size: .; D gene: .; V gene: TRBV11-2; CDR3 DNA: TGTGCCAGCAGCTTAGATTCTTACGAGCAGTACTTC; CDR3 protein: CASSLDSYEQYF
J gene: TRBJ1-1; clone size: .; D gene: TRBD1; V gene: TRBV5-8; CDR3 DNA: TGTGCCAGCAGCTGGGGGGGACAGGCGTTGAACACTGAAGCTTTCTTT; CDR3 protein: CASSWGGQALNTEAFF
J gene: TRBJ2-7; clone size: .; D gene: TRBD2; V gene: TRBV18; CDR3 DNA: TGTGCCAGCTCACCAACGGGGGGGCGGGAGCAGTACTTC; CDR3 protein: CASSPTGGREQYF
J gene: TRBJ2-5; clone size: once; D gene: TRBD2; V gene: TRBV7-2; CDR3 DNA: TGTGCCAGCAGCACCGGACTAGCGGGAGGGAGCGAGACCCAGTACTTC; CDR3 protein: CASSTGLAGGSETQYF
J gene: TRBJ2-5; clone size: few; D gene: TRBD1; V gene: TRBV5-1; CDR3 DNA: TGCGCCAGCAGCGCCTGGGGACAGGGAAGGCAAGAGACCCAGTACTTC; CDR3 protein: CASSAWGQGRQETQYF
J gene: TRBJ2-7; clone size: .; D gene: TRBD2; V gene: TRBV6-5; CDR3 DNA: TGTGCCAGCAGGGATAGCGGGAGGGGAACCTACGAGCAGTACTTC; CDR3 protein: CASRDSGRGTYEQYF